What follows are 6 T cell receptor beta chains derived from one specimen sequenced in a study of lymphopenia after photon versus proton radiotherapy. Sequencing used immunoSEQ multiplex PCR; TCRdb keeps in-frame clones, though not all of them. The sample includes approximately 91,000 clones, over 70% of them seen just once. Sequencing used peripheral blood, obtained from a patient treated with proton-based radiotherapy. The source of these receptors is a man between 60 and 75 years old with pancreatic cancer.

This clone has a single count. The chain has TRBV5-6 and TRBJ2-2; TRBD2 aligns across 9 bases. Germline assignment: CDR1 SGHDT and CDR2 YYEEEE. The CDR3 consists of 15 residues. Trimming at V came to 1 base and at J to 3 bases, leaving 1 base not matched to a gene. The CDR3 DNA reads as TGTGCCAGCAGCTTGACTAGCGGGTACACCGGGGAGCTGTTTTTT. Protein sequence: CASSLTSGYTGELFF.

The chain joins TRBV5-6 to TRBJ2-7; TRBD1 aligns across 7 bases. V trimming: 3 bases; J trimming: 3 bases; junction bases outside the gene matches: 6. Germline lookup yields CDR1 SGHDT and CDR2 YYEEEE. CDR3 length equals 14 residues. In DNA form, the CDR3 reads TGTGCCAGCAGCTCTCCGGGACAGCTCTACGAGCAGTACTTC. Translation: CASSSPGQLYEQYF.

This sequence joins TRBV6-1 and TRBJ1-3; D might be TRBD1 (6 bases). V lost 6 bases and J lost 0, with 12 bases in between. CDR1 is MNHNS, CDR2 SASEGT, per germline. This CDR3 spans 15 amino acids. This CDR3 reads CASRTQDSSGNTIYF. CDR3 in DNA: TGTGCCAGCAGAACACAGGACAGCTCTGGAAACACCATATATTTT.

The genes are TRBV7-9 and TRBJ2-5; 8 bases agree with TRBD1. Germline loops: CDR1 SEHNR, CDR2 FQNEAQ (reference sequence). The CDR3 sequence is 15 residues long. V dropped 5 bases and J dropped 2; count of bases not matched to a gene: 7. CDR3 nucleotide sequence: TGTGCCAGCAGCCGAGGACAGGGCGTTCAAGAGACCCAGTACTTC. It codes for CASSRGQGVQETQYF. Variable domain in full (rest from reference TRBV7-9 and TRBJ2-5): DTGVSQNPRHKITKRGQNVTFRCDPISEHNRLYWYRQTLGQGPEFLTYFQNEAQLEKSRLLSDRFSAERPKGSFSTLEIQRTEQGDSAMYLCASSRGQGVQETQYFGPGTRLLVL.

This clone was observed a few times. The J gene is TRBJ2-5, the V gene TRBV5-4; 7 bases map to TRBD1. The CDR3 has 15 residues. Trimming cost V 4 bases and J 4 bases; bases outside gene matches: 10. CDR1 SGHNT and CDR2 YYREEE come from the germline V gene (reference sequence). CDR3 bases: TGTGCCAGCAGCCAAAAGAACAGGGGCGCAGAGACCCAGTACTTC. It is translated as CASSQKNRGAETQYF. Based on the CDR3 plus reference TRBV5-4 and TRBJ2-5, the full variable domain is ETGVTQSPTHLIKTRGQQVTLRCSSQSGHNTVSWYQQALGQGPQFIFQYYREEENGRGNFPPRFSGLQFPNYSSELNVNALELDDSALYLCASSQKNRGAETQYFGPGTRLLVL.

The CDR3 reads CASDTSGVTSTDTQYF. The CDR3 nucleotides read TGTGCCTCCGATACTTCGGGAGTTACTAGCACAGATACGCAGTATTTT. V and J are TRBV6-6 and TRBJ2-3, with D perhaps matching TRBD2 (6 bases). The germline V and J ends were trimmed by 11 bases and 0 bases, with 21 bases remaining between them. Germline V gene sequence: CDR1 MNHNY, CDR2 SVGAGI (reference sequence). CDR3 length: 16 amino acids.